The clone carrying this T cell receptor (beta chain) came up a few times. Its antigen is unidentified. These data come from a study of T cell repertoires in cytomegalovirus infection. The wider study: Based on public TCR beta signatures, there were indications of CMV infection and of a matching HLA type.

General observations from the study: Cumulative public TCR beta family frequency identified carriers of CMV plus the relevant HLA. The ex vivo response was dominated by HLA-C-restricted CMV-specific TCR beta clonotypes.

V lost 7 bases and J 1 base, leaving 11 bases between the germline ends. The CDR3 runs to 14 residues. TCRdb itself ran the reads through MiXCR, one entry per CDR3 protein. The table shows 200,000 or so distinct CDR3 sequences, with 28% occurring only once. This clonotype originated in a human donor in good health (CMV status not recorded). Some clones in this sample may be carry-over from other donors' samples. The chain links TRBV12-3 or TRBV12-4 to TRBJ1-3; D remains unclear. The source material was PBMCs. CDR3 in amino acids: CASISRVSGNTIYF. The DNA of the CDR3 is TGTGCCAGCATCTCTAGGGTTTCTGGAAACACCATATATTTT.